This T cell receptor (beta chain) was recorded in a study of blood T cell repertoires in COVID-19. Study summary: COVID-19 samples collected from the United States, Italy and Spain covered acute and convalescent phases. PBMCs, B-cell-depleted T cells, or T cells were the source of the cDNA or gDNA that made up the material.

Categorization into cohorts depended on clinical history that participants reported. Concerning this clone itself: At one end, the junction sequence differs from germline, possibly due to a read error.

The protocol was immunoSEQ multiplex PCR, while the TCRdb copy is restricted to in-frame clones and leaves out a portion. The sample holds around 160,000 clones, approximately 80% seen once. Germline CDR1 reads DFQATT; CDR2 reads SNEGSKA (reference sequence). This CDR3 comprises 11 residues. V usage is TRBV20-1 and J usage is TRBJ2-1, with 7 bases aligning to TRBD2. The specimen was PBMCs or T cells enriched from blood (not recorded which). This receptor was taken from a middle-aged man who had recovered from COVID-19. CDR3 in DNA: TGCAGTGCTCATAGCGGGCCGGGTCAGATCTTC. Translation: CSAHSGPGQIF.